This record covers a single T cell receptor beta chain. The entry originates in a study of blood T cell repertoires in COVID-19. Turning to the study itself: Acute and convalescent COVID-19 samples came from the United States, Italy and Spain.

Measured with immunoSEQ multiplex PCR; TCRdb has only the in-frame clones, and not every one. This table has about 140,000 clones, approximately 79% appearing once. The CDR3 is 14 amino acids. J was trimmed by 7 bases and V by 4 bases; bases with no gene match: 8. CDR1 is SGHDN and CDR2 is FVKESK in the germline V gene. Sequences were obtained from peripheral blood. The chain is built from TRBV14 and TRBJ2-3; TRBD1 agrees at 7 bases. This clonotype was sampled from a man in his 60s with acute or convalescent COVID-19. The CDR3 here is CASSRRQGVYTQYF. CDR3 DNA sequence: TGTGCCAGCAGCCGCCGACAGGGAGTATATACGCAGTATTTT. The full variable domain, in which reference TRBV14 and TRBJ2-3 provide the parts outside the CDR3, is EAGVTQFPSHSVIEKGQTVTLRCDPISGHDNLYWYRRVMGKEIKFLLHFVKESKQDESGMPNNRFLAERTGGTYSTLKVQPAELEDSGVYFCASSRRQGVYTQYFGPGTRLTVL.